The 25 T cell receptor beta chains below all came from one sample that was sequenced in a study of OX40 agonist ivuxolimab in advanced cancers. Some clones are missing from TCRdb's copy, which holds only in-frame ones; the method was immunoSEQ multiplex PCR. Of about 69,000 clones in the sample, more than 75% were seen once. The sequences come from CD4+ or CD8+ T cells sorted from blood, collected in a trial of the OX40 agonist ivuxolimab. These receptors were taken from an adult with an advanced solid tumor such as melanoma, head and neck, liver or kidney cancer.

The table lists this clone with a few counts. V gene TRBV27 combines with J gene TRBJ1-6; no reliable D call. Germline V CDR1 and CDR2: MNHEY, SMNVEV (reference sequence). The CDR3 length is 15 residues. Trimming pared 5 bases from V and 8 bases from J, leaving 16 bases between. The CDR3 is CASSPTRWLDSPLHF. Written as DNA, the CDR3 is TGTGCCAGCAGTCCCACCAGGTGGTTGGATTCACCCCTCCACTTT.

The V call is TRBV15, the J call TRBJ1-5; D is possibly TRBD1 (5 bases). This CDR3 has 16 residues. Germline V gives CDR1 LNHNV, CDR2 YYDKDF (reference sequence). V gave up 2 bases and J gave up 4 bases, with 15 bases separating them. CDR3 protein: CATSRTPDSRNQPQHF. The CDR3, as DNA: TGTGCCACCAGCAGAACCCCAGACAGCAGAAATCAGCCCCAGCATTTT.

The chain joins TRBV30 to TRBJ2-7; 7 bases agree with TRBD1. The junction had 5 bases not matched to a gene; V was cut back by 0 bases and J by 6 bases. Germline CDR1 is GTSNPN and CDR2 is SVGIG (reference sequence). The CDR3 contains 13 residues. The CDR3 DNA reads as TGTGCCTGGAGTGTAGACGGGACAGCCGAGCAGTACTTC. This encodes CAWSVDGTAEQYF.

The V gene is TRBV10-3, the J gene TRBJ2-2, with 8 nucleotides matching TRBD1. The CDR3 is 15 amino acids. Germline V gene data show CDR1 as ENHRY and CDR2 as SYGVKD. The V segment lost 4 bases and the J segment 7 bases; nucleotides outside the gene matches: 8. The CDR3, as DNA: TGTGCCATCAGTGCTTATCAGGGGGCGATCGGGGAGCTGTTTTTT. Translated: CAISAYQGAIGELFF.

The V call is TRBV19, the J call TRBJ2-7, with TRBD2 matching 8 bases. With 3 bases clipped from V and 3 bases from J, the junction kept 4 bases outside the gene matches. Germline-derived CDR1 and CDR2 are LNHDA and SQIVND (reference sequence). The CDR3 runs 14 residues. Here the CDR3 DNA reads TGTGCCAGTAGTATGAGCGGGGGATTCTACGAGCAGTACTTC. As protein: CASSMSGGFYEQYF.

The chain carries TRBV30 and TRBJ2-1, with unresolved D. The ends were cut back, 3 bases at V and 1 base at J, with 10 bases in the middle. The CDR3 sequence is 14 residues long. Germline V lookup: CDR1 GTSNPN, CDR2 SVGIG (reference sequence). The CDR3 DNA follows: TGTGCCTGGAGATTCATCGGGTCCTACAATGAGCAGTTCTTC. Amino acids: CAWRFIGSYNEQFF. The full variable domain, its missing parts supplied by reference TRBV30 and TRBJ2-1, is SQTIHQWPATLVQPVGSPLSLECTVEGTSNPNLYWYRQAAGRGLQLLFYSVGIGQISSEVPQNLSASRPQDRQFILSSKKLLLSDSGFYLCAWRFIGSYNEQFFGPGTRLTVL.

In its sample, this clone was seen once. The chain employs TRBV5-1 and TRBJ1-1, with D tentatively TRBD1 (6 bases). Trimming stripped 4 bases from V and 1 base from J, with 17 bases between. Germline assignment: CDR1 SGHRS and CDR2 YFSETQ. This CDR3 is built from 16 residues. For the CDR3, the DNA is TGCGCCAGCAGCATACTAAGCGGGACACCGAACACTGAAGCTTTCTTT. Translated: CASSILSGTPNTEAFF.

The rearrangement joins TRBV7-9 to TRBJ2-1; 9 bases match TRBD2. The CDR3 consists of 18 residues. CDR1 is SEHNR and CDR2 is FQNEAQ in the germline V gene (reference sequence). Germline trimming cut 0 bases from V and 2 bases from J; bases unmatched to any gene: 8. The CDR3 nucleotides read TGTGCCAGCAGCTTAGCGATTGGGCTAGCGGGGACCTACAATGAGCAGTTCTTC. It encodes CASSLAIGLAGTYNEQFF. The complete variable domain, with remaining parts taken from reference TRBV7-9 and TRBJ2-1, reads DTGVSQNPRHKITKRGQNVTFRCDPISEHNRLYWYRQTLGQGPEFLTYFQNEAQLEKSRLLSDRFSAERPKGSFSTLEIQRTEQGDSAMYLCASSLAIGLAGTYNEQFFGPGTRLTVL.

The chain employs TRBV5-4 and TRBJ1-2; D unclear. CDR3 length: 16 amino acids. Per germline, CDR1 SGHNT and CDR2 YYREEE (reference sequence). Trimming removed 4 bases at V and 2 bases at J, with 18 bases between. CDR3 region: CASSRPLGRPNYGYTF. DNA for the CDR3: TGTGCCAGCAGCCGACCGCTGGGCAGGCCGAACTATGGCTACACCTTC.

The CDR3: CASSSEEGFLVVEQYF. CDR3 bases: TGTGCCAGCAGTTCGGAGGAGGGATTCTTAGTGGTCGAGCAGTACTTC. V is TRBV2 and J is TRBJ2-7, with D possibly TRBD2 on 6 matching bases. The CDR3 loop spans 16 amino acids. Trimming removed 5 bases from V and 6 bases from J, with 23 bases in between. Per the germline V gene, CDR1 is SNHLY and CDR2 is FYNNEI. The whole variable domain, filled in from reference TRBV2 and TRBJ2-7, reads EPEVTQTPSHQVTQMGQEVILRCVPISNHLYFYWYRQILGQKVEFLVSFYNNEISEKSEIFDDQFSVERPDGSNFTLKIRSTKLEDSAMYFCASSSEEGFLVVEQYFGPGTRLTVT.

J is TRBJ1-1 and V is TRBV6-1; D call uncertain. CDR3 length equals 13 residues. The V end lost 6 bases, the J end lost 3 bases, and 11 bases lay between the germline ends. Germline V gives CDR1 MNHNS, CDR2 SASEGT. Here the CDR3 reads CASSAQIDTEAFF. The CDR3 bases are TGTGCCAGCAGCGCACAGATAGACACTGAAGCTTTCTTT.

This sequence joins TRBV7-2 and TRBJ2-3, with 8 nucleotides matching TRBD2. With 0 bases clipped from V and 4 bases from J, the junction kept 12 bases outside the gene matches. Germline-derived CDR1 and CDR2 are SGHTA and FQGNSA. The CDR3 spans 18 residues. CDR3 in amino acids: CASSLARSGRRYPDTQYF. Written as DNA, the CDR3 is TGTGCCAGCAGCTTAGCCCGCAGCGGGAGACGGTATCCAGATACGCAGTATTTT.

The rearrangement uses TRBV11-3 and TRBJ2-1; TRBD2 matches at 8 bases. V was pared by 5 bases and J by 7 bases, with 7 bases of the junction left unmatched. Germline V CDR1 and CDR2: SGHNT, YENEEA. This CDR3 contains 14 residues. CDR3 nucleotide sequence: TGTGCCAGCAGCCTCGGGGGGGCCGATAATGAGCAGTTCTTC. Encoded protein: CASSLGGADNEQFF.

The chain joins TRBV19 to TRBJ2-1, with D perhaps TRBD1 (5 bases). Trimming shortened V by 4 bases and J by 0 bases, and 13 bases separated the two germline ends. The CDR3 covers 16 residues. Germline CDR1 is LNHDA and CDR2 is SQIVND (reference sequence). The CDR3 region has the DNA TGTGCCAGTAGTAAAGGGGTTATGGGCTCCTACAATGAGCAGTTCTTC. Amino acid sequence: CASSKGVMGSYNEQFF. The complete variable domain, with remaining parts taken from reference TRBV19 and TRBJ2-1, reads DGGITQSPKYLFRKEGQNVTLSCEQNLNHDAMYWYRQDPGQGLRLIYYSQIVNDFQKGDIAEGYSVSREKKESFPLTVTSAQKNPTAFYLCASSKGVMGSYNEQFFGPGTRLTVL.

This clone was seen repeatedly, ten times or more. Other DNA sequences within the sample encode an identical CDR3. CDR3 nucleotides: TGTGCCAGCAGCTTAGTCGGGGGTACGGAGCAGTACTTC. It encodes CASSLVGGTEQYF. The chain has TRBV7-2 and TRBJ2-7; possible D gene TRBD2, 6 bases. V was shortened by 1 base and J by 7 bases, with 11 bases between the two germline ends. The CDR3 length is 13 residues. From germline, CDR1 is SGHTA and CDR2 FQGNSA. The whole variable domain, filled in from reference TRBV7-2 and TRBJ2-7, reads GAGVSQSPSNKVTEKGKDVELRCDPISGHTALYWYRQSLGQGLEFLIYFQGNSAPDKSGLPSDRFSAERTGGSVSTLTIQRTQQEDSAVYLCASSLVGGTEQYFGPGTRLTVT.

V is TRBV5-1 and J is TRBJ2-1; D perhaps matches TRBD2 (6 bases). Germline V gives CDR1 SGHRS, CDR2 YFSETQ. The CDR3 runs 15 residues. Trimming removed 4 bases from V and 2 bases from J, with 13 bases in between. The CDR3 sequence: CASSPVGGTYNEQFF. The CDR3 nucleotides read TGCGCCAGCAGCCCGGTGGGGGGAACCTACAATGAGCAGTTCTTC.

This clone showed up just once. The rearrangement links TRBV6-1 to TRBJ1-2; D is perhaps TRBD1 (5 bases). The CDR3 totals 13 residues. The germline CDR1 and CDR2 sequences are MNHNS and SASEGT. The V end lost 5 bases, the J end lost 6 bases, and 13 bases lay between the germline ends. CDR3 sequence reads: CASSYRGVHGYTF. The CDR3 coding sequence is TGTGCCAGCAGTTATCGGGGGGTCCATGGCTACACCTTC.

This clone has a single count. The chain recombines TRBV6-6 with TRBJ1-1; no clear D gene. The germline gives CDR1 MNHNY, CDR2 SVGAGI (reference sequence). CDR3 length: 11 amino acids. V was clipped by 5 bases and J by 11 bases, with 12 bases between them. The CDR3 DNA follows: TGTGCCAGCAGTACGGACGGTGAGGCTTTCTTT. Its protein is CASSTDGEAFF.

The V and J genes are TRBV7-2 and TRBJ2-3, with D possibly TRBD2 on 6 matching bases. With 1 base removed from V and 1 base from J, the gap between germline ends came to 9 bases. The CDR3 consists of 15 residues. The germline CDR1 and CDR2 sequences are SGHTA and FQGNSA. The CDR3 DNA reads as TGTGCCAGCAGCTTAGACCGCGGGGGCACAGATACGCAGTATTTT. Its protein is CASSLDRGGTDTQYF.

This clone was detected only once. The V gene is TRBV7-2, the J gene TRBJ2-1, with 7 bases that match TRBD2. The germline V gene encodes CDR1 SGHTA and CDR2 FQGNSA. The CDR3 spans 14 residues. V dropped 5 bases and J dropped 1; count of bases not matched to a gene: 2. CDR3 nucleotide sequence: TGTGCCAGCAGCCGGGGGGAATCCTACAATGAGCAGTTCTTC. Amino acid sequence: CASSRGESYNEQFF.

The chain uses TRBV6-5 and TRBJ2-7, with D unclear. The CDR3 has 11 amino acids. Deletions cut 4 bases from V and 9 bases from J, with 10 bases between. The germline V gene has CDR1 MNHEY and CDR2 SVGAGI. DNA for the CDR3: TGTGCCAGCAGTTCCAGGTTCGCGCAGTACTTC. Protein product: CASSSRFAQYF.

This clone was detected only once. The CDR3 loop reads CASSPPSGGTDTQYF. Written as DNA, the CDR3 is TGTGCCAGCAGTCCCCCTTCAGGGGGCACAGATACGCAGTATTTT. This chain joins TRBV28 and TRBJ2-3; D possibly corresponds to TRBD1 (6 bases). The CDR3 extends over 15 amino acids. The V end was cut by 5 bases, the J end by 1 base, with 13 bases between. Germline CDR1 is MDHEN and CDR2 is SYDVKM.

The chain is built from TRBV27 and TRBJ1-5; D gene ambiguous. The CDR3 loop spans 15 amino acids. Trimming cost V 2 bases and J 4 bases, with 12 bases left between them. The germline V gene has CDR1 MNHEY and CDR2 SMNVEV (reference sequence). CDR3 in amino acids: CASSLGLPANQPQHF. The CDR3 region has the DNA TGTGCCAGCAGTTTAGGGCTTCCCGCAAATCAGCCCCAGCATTTT.

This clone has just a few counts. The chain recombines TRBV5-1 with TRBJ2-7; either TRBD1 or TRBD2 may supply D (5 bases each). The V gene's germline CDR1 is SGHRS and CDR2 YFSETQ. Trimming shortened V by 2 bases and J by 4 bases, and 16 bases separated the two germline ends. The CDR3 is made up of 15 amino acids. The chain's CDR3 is CASSFQDGAEYEQYF. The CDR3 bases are TGCGCCAGCAGCTTTCAGGACGGGGCTGAGTACGAGCAGTACTTC. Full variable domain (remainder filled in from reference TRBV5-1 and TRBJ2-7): KAGVTQTPRYLIKTRGQQVTLSCSPISGHRSVSWYQQTPGQGLQFLFEYFSETQRNKGNFPGRFSGRQFSNSRSEMNVSTLELGDSALYLCASSFQDGAEYEQYFGPGTRLTVT.

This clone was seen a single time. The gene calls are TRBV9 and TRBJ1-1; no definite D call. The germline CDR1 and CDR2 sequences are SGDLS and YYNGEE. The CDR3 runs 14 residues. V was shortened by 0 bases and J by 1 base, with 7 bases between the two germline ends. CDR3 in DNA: TGTGCCAGCAGCGTAGCGGGAGGGAACACTGAAGCTTTCTTT. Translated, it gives CASSVAGGNTEAFF.